The entry below describes one T cell receptor (beta chain). The data stem from a study of blood T cell repertoires in COVID-19. Across the whole study: The samples span acute and convalescent COVID-19 from the United States, Italy and Spain. PBMCs, B-cell-depleted T cells, or T cells provided the cDNA or gDNA that made up the material.

CDR1 is KGHDR, CDR2 SFDVKD, per germline. V lost 2 bases and J 0 bases, leaving 10 bases between the germline ends. This CDR3 spans 15 amino acids. Authors' data handling: The assay estimated nucleated cells by amplifying reference gene primers. Only in-frame clones appear in the TCRdb table, and some are missing; sequencing was by immunoSEQ multiplex PCR. V, J and clone size are those of that table, while D and trimming were read from the DNA. The data show fewer than 200,000 clones, about four fifths seen once. The sequencing sample was made of peripheral blood. The chain uses TRBV24-1 and TRBJ2-7, with D possibly matching TRBD2 (5 bases). This receptor was identified in a man aged 35 to 55 who had recovered from COVID-19. CDR3 DNA sequence: TGTGCCACCAGTGATTGGGGAGTGTTCTCCTACGAGCAGTACTTC. Translation gives CATSDWGVFSYEQYF.